The 24 T cell receptor beta chains reported below all come from one sample, sequenced in a study of blood T cell repertoires in COVID-19. Profiling relied on immunoSEQ multiplex PCR, and the TCRdb table lists in-frame clones only, not all of them. The table records a few hundred thousand clones, around 91% of them present only once. Sequenced: PBMCs or T cells enriched from blood (not recorded which). The receptors here all came from a young man who had recovered from COVID-19.

The chain carries TRBV29-1 and TRBJ2-2, with 7 bases identical to TRBD1. Germline values: CDR1 SQVTM, CDR2 ANQGSEA. The CDR3 sequence is 13 residues long. The junction had 1 base not matched to a gene; V was cut back by 4 bases and J by 2 bases. CDR3 residues: CSVGGGNTGELFF. Here the CDR3 DNA reads TGCAGCGTTGGAGGGGGCAACACCGGGGAGCTGTTTTTT.

This clone came up a few times. The chain employs TRBV7-8 and TRBJ2-1; 7 bases map to TRBD2. Germline V gene data show CDR1 as SGHVS and CDR2 as FQNEAQ. The J segment lost 9 bases and the V segment lost 5 bases, leaving 10 bases of the junction unmatched. The CDR3 extends over 14 amino acids. The CDR3 bases are TGTGCCAGCAGCCCCCCCTCGCGGGAGCTTGAGCAGTTCTTC. Protein product: CASSPPSRELEQFF.

The chain employs TRBV6-5 and TRBJ2-7, with D possibly matching TRBD2 (5 bases). Germline CDR1 reads MNHEY; CDR2 reads SVGAGI. CDR3 length equals 15 residues. Trimming removed 5 bases from V and 2 bases from J, with 16 bases in between. The CDR3 protein is CASSKPGRPPYEQYF. CDR3 sequence (DNA): TGTGCCAGCAGTAAGCCGGGAAGACCACCCTACGAGCAGTACTTC.

The J gene is TRBJ2-2, the V gene TRBV11-2; 8 nucleotides line up with TRBD1. The CDR3 has 15 amino acids. V trimming: 6 bases; J trimming: 0 bases; junction bases outside the gene matches: 3. CDR1 SGHAT and CDR2 FQNNGV come from the germline V gene. The CDR3 here is CASRRTGTNTGELFF. Written as DNA, the CDR3 is TGTGCCAGCAGGCGGACAGGGACGAACACCGGGGAGCTGTTTTTT.

The rearrangement uses TRBV29-1 and TRBJ1-2; D is possibly TRBD1 (5 bases). The CDR3 totals 11 residues. Germline V lookup: CDR1 SQVTM, CDR2 ANQGSEA. Trimming took 4 bases from V and 4 from J, leaving 7 bases between them. The CDR3 is CSVGGGYGYTF. The CDR3 DNA follows: TGCAGCGTTGGCGGGGGCTATGGCTACACCTTC.

This clone was seen more than once but under ten times. The chain recombines TRBV14 with TRBJ1-1; possible D gene TRBD1, 5 bases. V lost 4 bases to trimming and J lost 6 bases, with 15 bases between them. CDR1 is SGHDN, CDR2 FVKESK, per germline. The CDR3 runs 14 residues. The CDR3: CASSPRGRGAEAFF. As DNA, the CDR3 is TGTGCCAGCAGCCCTAGGGGTAGGGGCGCTGAAGCTTTCTTT.

The DNA of the CDR3 is TGTGCCAGTAGTCCCCCGGGTCCTCAAGAGACCCAGTACTTC. It yields the protein CASSPPGPQETQYF. This sequence joins TRBV19 and TRBJ2-5; D not resolved. CDR1 is LNHDA and CDR2 is SQIVND in the germline V gene (reference sequence). The V and J ends lost 5 bases and 2 bases respectively, with 12 bases between them. CDR3 length: 14 amino acids.

The chain employs TRBV9 and TRBJ1-6; weak D call: TRBD1 (5 bases). This CDR3 spans 14 amino acids. Germline lookup yields CDR1 SGDLS and CDR2 YYNGEE. With 2 bases removed from V and 14 bases from J, the gap between germline ends came to 17 bases. The CDR3, as DNA: TGTGCCAGCAGCGTCGGACAAGGCCCCACCACCCTCCACTTT. It specifies CASSVGQGPTTLHF.

This chain uses TRBV29-1 with TRBJ2-5, with 9 bases lining up with TRBD1. V shed 5 bases and J 5 bases; nucleotides not matched to a gene: 3. Germline-derived CDR1 and CDR2 are SQVTM and ANQGSEA. The CDR3 runs to 12 residues. As DNA, the CDR3 is TGCAGCGTTCTAGGACAGGGGGAGACCCAGTACTTC. Translating gives CSVLGQGETQYF. Together with reference TRBV29-1 and TRBJ2-5, the CDR3 gives the full variable domain: SAVISQKPSRDICQRGTSLTIQCQVDSQVTMMFWYRQQPGQSLTLIATANQGSEATYESGFVIDKFPISRPNLTFSTLTVSNMSPEDSSIYLCSVLGQGETQYFGPGTRLLVL.

J is TRBJ1-2 and V is TRBV27; the D gene is possibly TRBD1 (6 bases). Germline CDR1 MNHEY, CDR2 SMNVEV (reference sequence). Between the trimmed V and J ends, which lost 6 bases and 6 bases, there was a span of 14 bases. The CDR3 sequence is 13 residues long. This chain's CDR3 is CASRKQGGHGYTF. CDR3 nucleotides: TGTGCCAGCAGAAAACAGGGTGGCCATGGCTACACCTTC.

V and J are TRBV19 and TRBJ1-1, with D unclear. There are 13 residues in the CDR3. V dropped 4 bases and J dropped 4 bases, with 10 bases sitting between them. CDR1 is LNHDA and CDR2 is SQIVND in the germline V gene (reference sequence). The CDR3 coding sequence is TGTGCCAGTAGTACCAACAGAGTCACTGAAGCTTTCTTT. Its protein product is CASSTNRVTEAFF. The variable domain in full, with the rest retrieved from reference TRBV19 and TRBJ1-1, is DGGITQSPKYLFRKEGQNVTLSCEQNLNHDAMYWYRQDPGQGLRLIYYSQIVNDFQKGDIAEGYSVSREKKESFPLTVTSAQKNPTAFYLCASSTNRVTEAFFGQGTRLTVV.

V and J are TRBV24-1 and TRBJ2-2; the match to TRBD1 covers 12 bases. The junction had 7 bases not matched to a gene; V was cut back by 5 bases and J by 4 bases. The CDR3 contains 17 residues. Germline CDR1 KGHDR, CDR2 SFDVKD. Here the CDR3 DNA reads TGTGCCACCAGTGTTGGGACAGGGGGCTTCGGCACCGGGGAGCTGTTTTTT. Translated, it gives CATSVGTGGFGTGELFF.

The chain couples TRBV6-1 to TRBJ2-7; no clear D. V lost 3 bases, J lost 3 bases, and 3 bases lay in between. The CDR3 loop spans 11 amino acids. Per germline, CDR1 MNHNS and CDR2 SASEGT. CDR3 protein: CASSDYYEQYF. As DNA, the CDR3 is TGTGCCAGCAGTGATTACTACGAGCAGTACTTC.

This sequence joins TRBV3-1 (or the pseudogene TRBV3-2) and TRBJ2-2; perhaps TRBD1 as D (6 bases). The CDR3 totals 16 residues. The germline V gene encodes CDR1 LGHDT and CDR2 YNNKEL (reference sequence). V shed 5 bases and J shed 3 bases, with 16 bases lying between them. The CDR3 DNA sequence: TGTGCCAGCAGCTTCGAGGGGGAGAGGGACACCGGGGAGCTGTTTTTT. It translates to CASSFEGERDTGELFF.

V and J are TRBV27 and TRBJ2-2; 8 nucleotides agree with TRBD1. V lost 2 bases, J lost 4 bases, and 3 bases stayed unmatched. CDR3 length: 15 amino acids. In germline, CDR1 is MNHEY, CDR2 SMNVEV (reference sequence). The CDR3 reads CASSLAGGLTGELFF. The CDR3 nucleotides are TGTGCCAGCAGTTTAGCAGGGGGCCTCACCGGGGAGCTGTTTTTT.

The rearrangement links TRBV19 to TRBJ2-1; D not resolved. Germline V gene data show CDR1 as LNHDA and CDR2 as SQIVND (reference sequence). V lost 2 bases, J lost 7 bases, and 9 bases lay in between. There are 13 residues in the CDR3. The CDR3 nucleotides read TGTGCCAGTAGTATATTCGGGTTAAATGAGCAGTTCTTC. It encodes CASSIFGLNEQFF.

The chain recombines TRBV28 with TRBJ1-1, with TRBD1 matching 11 bases. CDR1 and CDR2 (germline): MDHEN, SYDVKM. V lost 6 bases and J lost 5; bases outside the gene matches: 8. CDR3 length: 15 residues. The CDR3 DNA sequence: TGTGCCAGCAGCCGTGGACAGGGGGCTACTACTGAAGCTTTCTTT. This translates into CASSRGQGATTEAFF.

V usage is TRBV4-1 and J usage is TRBJ2-1; D is perhaps TRBD2 (6 bases). The CDR3 covers 15 residues. Germline CDR1 is MGHRA and CDR2 is YSYEKL. Trimming pared 1 base from V and 7 bases from J, leaving 14 bases between. The CDR3, as DNA: TGCGCCAGCAGCCAAGTAACTAGCAGATTGAATGAGCAGTTCTTC. This gives the protein CASSQVTSRLNEQFF.

The V and J genes are TRBV19 and TRBJ1-1, with a weak D call TRBD1 (6 bases). V was cut by 7 bases and J by 4 bases, with 16 bases left in between. The CDR3 has 14 amino acids. CDR1 and CDR2 from the germline V gene are LNHDA and SQIVND (reference sequence). CDR3 bases: TGTGCCAGTAACCCGCAGGGGCTCAGCACTGAAGCTTTCTTT. It codes for CASNPQGLSTEAFF.

There are a few counts of this clone. The chain has TRBV30 and TRBJ1-2, with 7 bases that match TRBD1. This CDR3 is 12 amino acids long. After removal of 3 bases from V and 7 bases from J, the junction contained 5 bases not matched to a gene. Germline CDR1 is GTSNPN and CDR2 is SVGIG (reference sequence). CDR3 sequence reads: CAWRRQGGGYTF. The CDR3, as DNA: TGTGCCTGGAGGCGACAGGGAGGTGGCTACACCTTC.

The chain uses TRBV4-2 and TRBJ2-5; 8 bases are a match to TRBD2. The CDR3 totals 15 residues. Germline V gene lookup returns CDR1 LGHNA and CDR2 YNFKEQ. Losses at the gene ends were 0 bases for V and 2 bases for J; bases not matched to a gene: 2. CDR3 sequence reads: CASSQETSGQETQYF. Here the CDR3 DNA reads TGTGCCAGCAGCCAAGAAACTAGCGGTCAAGAGACCCAGTACTTC.

This clone was detected once. The same CDR3 arises from other DNA sequences in this sample as well. CDR3 sequence (DNA): TGTGCCAGCAGCTCGGGACAGGGGGCCTACGAGCAGTACTTC. Translated, it gives CASSSGQGAYEQYF. The chain carries TRBV13 and TRBJ2-7; 11 bases fit TRBD1. J was trimmed by 2 bases and V by 4 bases; bases with no gene match: 1. From germline, CDR1 is PRHDT and CDR2 FYEKMQ (reference sequence). The CDR3 has 14 residues.

The chain carries TRBV18 and TRBJ2-7, with 10 bases fitting TRBD2. The length of the CDR3 is 15 residues. Looked up from germline, CDR1 is KGHSH and CDR2 is LQKENI. The J segment lost 2 bases and the V segment lost 5 bases, leaving 6 bases of the junction unmatched. The CDR3, as DNA: TGTGCCAGCTCATATCTAGCGGGAGAAACCTACGAGCAGTACTTC. Protein: CASSYLAGETYEQYF.

This rearrangement joins TRBV12-3 or TRBV12-4 to TRBJ2-5; D perhaps matches TRBD2 (5 bases). This CDR3 contains 13 residues. V lost 3 bases, J lost 4 bases, and 9 bases lay in between. The CDR3 region has the DNA TGTGCCAGCAGTTTTTCCAGCGGAGAGACCCAGTACTTC. Translating it yields CASSFSSGETQYF.